The 27 T cell receptor beta chains reported below all come from one sample, sequenced in a study of blood T cell repertoires in COVID-19. Profiling relied on immunoSEQ multiplex PCR, and the TCRdb table lists in-frame clones only, not all of them. Counted here are some 220,000 clones, roughly nine tenths occurring once; the ten biggest clones make up roughly 3.2%. Source material: PBMCs or T cells enriched from blood (not recorded which). These receptors originate from a woman between 50 and 59 years old in a cohort exposed to, infected with or recovered from COVID-19 (not recorded which).

Only a few counts were recorded for this clone. V is TRBV4-1 and J is TRBJ1-1; D might be TRBD1 (6 bases). Germline V gene sequence: CDR1 MGHRA, CDR2 YSYEKL. This CDR3 has 14 amino acids. Trimming pared 6 bases from V and 4 bases from J, leaving 15 bases between. The CDR3 here is CASRSQGGGTEAFF. The CDR3 DNA sequence: TGCGCCAGCAGATCACAGGGCGGTGGCACTGAAGCTTTCTTT.

The rearrangement links TRBV29-1 to TRBJ2-1; 10 nucleotides match TRBD1. The germline CDR1 and CDR2 sequences are SQVTM and ANQGSEA. The CDR3 covers 15 residues. Unmatched junction bases numbered 10, after V lost 5 bases and J lost 6 bases. CDR3 bases: TGCAGCGTTAACCGACAGGGGGCGGGTATCAATGAGCAGTTCTTC. It is translated as CSVNRQGAGINEQFF.

This chain links TRBV28 with TRBJ2-3; no reliable D call. Between the trimmed V and J ends, which lost 8 bases and 0 bases, there was a span of 12 bases. This CDR3 has 14 residues. Germline V gene lookup returns CDR1 MDHEN and CDR2 SYDVKM. CDR3 nucleotide sequence: TGTGCCAGCCGACACAGAATTAGCACAGATACGCAGTATTTT. Encoded protein: CASRHRISTDTQYF.

This chain links TRBV10-1 with TRBJ1-1; tentative D call: TRBD1 (6 bases). The CDR3 contains 15 residues. CDR1 is WNHNN, CDR2 SYGVQD, per germline (reference sequence). Trimming pared 5 bases from V and 3 bases from J, leaving 16 bases between. CDR3 sequence reads: CASSQGIYKDTEAFF. In nucleotides, the CDR3 is TGCGCCAGCAGTCAGGGGATTTATAAGGACACTGAAGCTTTCTTT.

J is TRBJ1-2 and V is TRBV6-5, with unresolved D. CDR1 is MNHEY and CDR2 is SVGAGI in the germline V gene. V was trimmed by 5 bases and J by 3 bases, leaving 10 bases between them. The CDR3 has 13 residues. The CDR3 sequence is CASSRSADYGYTF. CDR3 in DNA: TGTGCCAGCAGTCGGAGTGCGGACTATGGCTACACCTTC.

The CDR3 nucleotides are TGTGCCAGCAGCGTAGTAGGGGGCGAGCAGTACTTC. Its protein product is CASSVVGGEQYF. The chain recombines TRBV9 with TRBJ2-7; a possible D gene is TRBD1 (6 bases). Looked up from germline, CDR1 is SGDLS and CDR2 is YYNGEE. Trimming removed 0 bases from V and 6 bases from J, with 7 bases in between. This CDR3 spans 12 amino acids.

Comments on this clone: This specimen includes other DNA sequences encoding the same CDR3. The V gene is TRBV7-2, the J gene TRBJ1-5, with 8 bases fitting TRBD1. Losses at the gene ends were 1 base for V and 6 bases for J; bases not matched to a gene: 2. The CDR3 loop spans 14 amino acids. Per germline, CDR1 SGHTA and CDR2 FQGNSA. The CDR3 nucleotides are TGTGCCAGCAGCTTAGGCCAGGGGGCTCAGCCCCAGCATTTT. Amino acids: CASSLGQGAQPQHF.

The chain joins TRBV28 to TRBJ2-7, with 7 positions matching TRBD1. The CDR3 consists of 15 residues. Trimming cost V 5 bases and J 5 bases; bases outside gene matches: 12. Germline V CDR1 and CDR2: MDHEN, SYDVKM. Written as DNA, the CDR3 is TGTGCCAGCAGTCAAGCGACGACAGGGAATCACGAGCAGTACTTC. Translation: CASSQATTGNHEQYF.

The chain combines TRBV2 with TRBJ1-2, with 9 positions matching TRBD1. CDR1 SNHLY and CDR2 FYNNEI come from the germline V gene. The CDR3 is made up of 13 amino acids. V was clipped by 5 bases and J by 7 bases; unmatched bases: 5. The CDR3 sequence is CASSTGQGSGYTF. DNA of the CDR3: TGTGCCAGCAGTACAGGACAGGGGTCTGGCTACACCTTC. Full variable domain (remainder filled in from reference TRBV2 and TRBJ1-2): EPEVTQTPSHQVTQMGQEVILRCVPISNHLYFYWYRQILGQKVEFLVSFYNNEISEKSEIFDDQFSVERPDGSNFTLKIRSTKLEDSAMYFCASSTGQGSGYTFGSGTRLTVV.

V is TRBV6-2 or TRBV6-3 and J is TRBJ2-3; 12 bases fit TRBD2. CDR3 length equals 21 residues. The germline gives CDR1 MNHEY, CDR2 SVGEGT. Germline trimming cut 2 bases from V and 2 bases from J; bases unmatched to any gene: 17. Written as DNA, the CDR3 is TGTGCCAGCAGTTACGTTCTAGGACTAGCGGGGAGGAACCACTTCACAGATACGCAGTATTTT. Translating it yields CASSYVLGLAGRNHFTDTQYF.

The chain combines TRBV6-2 or TRBV6-3 with TRBJ2-1; 7 bases map to TRBD1. This CDR3 is 15 amino acids long. Trimming removed 2 bases from V and 8 bases from J; junction bases left unmatched: 9. Germline V gene lookup returns CDR1 MNHEY and CDR2 SVGEGT. DNA of the CDR3: TGTGCCAGCAGTTACAGTATTGGGACAGCCCATGAGCAGTTCTTC. Translation gives CASSYSIGTAHEQFF.

The V gene is TRBV11-2, the J gene TRBJ1-1, with a possible D match to TRBD1 (5 bases). Trimming took off 6 bases at V and 6 bases at J, with 14 bases between the two ends. The CDR3 runs 13 residues. Germline assignment: CDR1 SGHAT and CDR2 FQNNGV. CDR3 nucleotide sequence: TGTGCCAGCAGTCTCACACAAGGGGCTGAAGCTTTCTTT. Protein product: CASSLTQGAEAFF. The variable domain in full, completed from reference TRBV11-2 and TRBJ1-1, reads EAGVAQSPRYKIIEKRQSVAFWCNPISGHATLYWYQQILGQGPKLLIQFQNNGVVDDSQLPKDRFSAERLKGVDSTLKIQPAKLEDSAVYLCASSLTQGAEAFFGQGTRLTVV.

The gene calls are TRBV10-3 and TRBJ2-7; D call uncertain. CDR1 and CDR2 from the germline V gene are ENHRY and SYGVKD. V was cut by 4 bases and J by 0 bases, with 7 bases left in between. CDR3 length: 13 residues. For the CDR3, the DNA is TGTGCCATCAGTGCCAGTGACTCCTACGAGCAGTACTTC. Translation gives CAISASDSYEQYF.

V usage is TRBV10-3 and J usage is TRBJ1-1, with 7 bases fitting TRBD1. J was trimmed by 5 bases and V by 0 bases; bases with no gene match: 9. This CDR3 comprises 16 residues. CDR1 is ENHRY and CDR2 is SYGVKD in the germline V gene. CDR3 in DNA: TGTGCCATCAGTGAGTCGACTCGGGCAGGGGGAACTGAAGCTTTCTTT. This codes for CAISESTRAGGTEAFF.

This clone is a singleton in its sample. The chain combines TRBV7-6 with TRBJ2-7, with TRBD1 as a possible D gene (6 bases). Germline CDR1 and CDR2: SGHVS and FNYEAQ. CDR3 length: 14 amino acids. Deletions cut 10 bases from V and 1 base from J, with 17 bases between. CDR3 in amino acids: CATQSDSGSYEQYF. The CDR3 DNA follows: TGTGCCACCCAGTCGGACAGTGGTTCCTACGAGCAGTACTTC.

About this clone itself: This sample also contains other DNA sequences that code for the same CDR3. This sequence joins TRBV27 and TRBJ2-3; perhaps TRBD1 as D (5 bases). The ends were cut back, 6 bases at V and 1 base at J, with 14 bases in the middle. This CDR3 has 15 amino acids. Per the germline V gene, CDR1 is MNHEY and CDR2 is SMNVEV (reference sequence). The CDR3 nucleotides are TGTGCCAGCAGCCCAAGGGGTCCGGGCACAGATACGCAGTATTTT. Translation: CASSPRGPGTDTQYF.

The rearrangement joins TRBV2 to TRBJ2-5; D might be TRBD2 (5 bases). The CDR3 length is 13 residues. V was cut by 5 bases and J by 4 bases, with 11 bases left in between. The germline gives CDR1 SNHLY, CDR2 FYNNEI. For the CDR3, the DNA is TGTGCCAGCAGTAAAGGCGCGGGAGAGACCCAGTACTTC. This codes for CASSKGAGETQYF. Based on the CDR3 plus reference TRBV2 and TRBJ2-5, the full variable domain is EPEVTQTPSHQVTQMGQEVILRCVPISNHLYFYWYRQILGQKVEFLVSFYNNEISEKSEIFDDQFSVERPDGSNFTLKIRSTKLEDSAMYFCASSKGAGETQYFGPGTRLLVL.

The chain recombines TRBV7-9 with TRBJ1-2, with 7 positions matching TRBD1. Germline loops: CDR1 SEHNR, CDR2 FQNEAQ (reference sequence). The CDR3 is made up of 15 amino acids. V lost 4 bases and J lost 0; bases outside the gene matches: 5. The CDR3 region is CASSSMDRPNYGYTF. CDR3 bases: TGTGCCAGCAGCTCCATGGACAGGCCTAACTATGGCTACACCTTC.

This clone was seen only once. The chain joins TRBV6-2 or TRBV6-3 to TRBJ1-2, with 7 bases lining up with TRBD1. The V gene end was trimmed by 5 bases and the J gene end by 4 bases; junction bases not matched to a gene: 1. CDR1 is MNHEY and CDR2 is SVGEGT in the germline V gene. The CDR3 runs to 12 residues. In DNA form, the CDR3 reads TGTGCCAGCAGTCGGGACAGCTATGGCTACACCTTC. Translated: CASSRDSYGYTF.

V is TRBV30 and J is TRBJ1-3, with 7 bases that match TRBD1. V lost 5 bases and J lost 2; bases outside the gene matches: 6. This CDR3 region has 14 residues. Germline values: CDR1 GTSNPN, CDR2 SVGIG (reference sequence). The CDR3: CAWETGLPGNTIYF. For the CDR3, the DNA is TGTGCCTGGGAGACAGGGCTACCTGGAAACACCATATATTTT.

Details on this clone: In the same sample, other DNA sequences code for this CDR3. V usage is TRBV28 and J usage is TRBJ1-3, with D possibly matching TRBD1 (5 bases). Germline loops: CDR1 MDHEN, CDR2 SYDVKM. The V and J ends lost 3 bases and 0 bases respectively, with 9 bases between them. This CDR3 has 15 amino acids. The CDR3 sequence: CASSFGGSSGNTIYF. In DNA, the CDR3 is TGTGCCAGCAGTTTCGGGGGAAGCTCTGGAAACACCATATATTTT.

The J gene is TRBJ1-1, the V gene TRBV19; a possible D gene is TRBD1 (5 bases). CDR3 length equals 16 residues. Looked up from germline, CDR1 is LNHDA and CDR2 is SQIVND (reference sequence). V lost 3 bases and J 0 bases, leaving 14 bases between the germline ends. This CDR3 is CASSIFLDRMNTEAFF. CDR3 nucleotide sequence: TGTGCCAGTAGTATTTTCCTCGACAGAATGAACACTGAAGCTTTCTTT.

The V call is TRBV6-5, the J call TRBJ2-2, with D uncertain. The V gene lost 5 bases and the J gene lost 7 bases, with 8 bases spanning the gap. This CDR3 region has 12 residues. Germline values: CDR1 MNHEY, CDR2 SVGAGI. The chain's CDR3 is CASSSRIGELFF. The CDR3, as DNA: TGTGCCAGCAGTAGCCGAATCGGGGAGCTGTTTTTT.

This chain links TRBV27 with TRBJ1-5; D is undetermined. The V gene lost 3 bases and the J gene lost 6 bases, with 12 bases spanning the gap. The CDR3 has 14 amino acids. Per germline, CDR1 MNHEY and CDR2 SMNVEV (reference sequence). The CDR3 DNA reads as TGTGCCAGCAGTTTGAGGGTTACTGTTCAGCCCCAGCATTTT. This sequence encodes CASSLRVTVQPQHF.

V and J are TRBV4-1 and TRBJ1-1, with D perhaps TRBD1 (6 bases). This CDR3 spans 14 amino acids. Between the trimmed V and J ends, which lost 6 bases and 4 bases, there was a span of 15 bases. Per the germline V gene, CDR1 is MGHRA and CDR2 is YSYEKL. The CDR3 protein is CASRLQGGGTEAFF. CDR3 coding DNA: TGCGCCAGCAGATTACAGGGCGGTGGCACTGAAGCTTTCTTT.

The rearrangement uses TRBV3-1 (or the pseudogene TRBV3-2) and TRBJ1-1; a possible D gene is TRBD1 (5 bases). Looked up from germline, CDR1 is LGHDT and CDR2 is YNNKEL (reference sequence). This CDR3 has 13 residues. V lost 4 bases to trimming and J lost 5 bases, with 11 bases between them. The CDR3 region is CASSPGVGTEAFF. The CDR3 region has the DNA TGTGCCAGCAGCCCGGGGGTGGGTACTGAAGCTTTCTTT.

V usage is TRBV2 and J usage is TRBJ1-3, with 9 bases fitting TRBD1. Trimming removed 7 bases from V and 4 bases from J; junction bases left unmatched: 8. The germline CDR1 and CDR2 sequences are SNHLY and FYNNEI. This CDR3 has 15 residues. The CDR3 loop reads CASIAGTGLGNTIYF. The DNA of the CDR3 is TGTGCCAGCATCGCCGGGACAGGGTTGGGAAACACCATATATTTT.